This TCR beta chain was recovered during a study of T cells in Graves' hyperthyroidism and ophthalmopathy. About the study: The initial diagnosis was the point when peripheral blood was collected, ahead of any treatment.

This clonotype was seen only a few times. Amplified TCR beta CDR3 regions derived from RNA transcripts. The HTBI primer set was used in a first-round RT-PCR of the TCR CDR3. TCRdb redid the calling of the multiplex PCR reads with MiXCR, one entry per CDR3 protein. The sample holds fewer than 350,000 distinct CDR3 sequences, roughly 13% seen once. The CDR3 totals 18 residues. The germline V and J ends were trimmed by 1 base and 5 bases, with 22 bases remaining between them. Germline assignment: CDR1 MGHRA and CDR2 YSYEKL. The sample consisted of blood. This clonotype was obtained from a woman aged 35 to 49 with Graves' hyperthyroidism. The chain carries TRBV4-1 and TRBJ2-3; possibly TRBD1 for D (5 bases). CDR3 in amino acids: CASSQANLFRTPRDTQYF. CDR3 coding DNA: TGCGCCAGCAGCCAAGCCAACCTATTTAGGACACCCAGAGATACGCAGTATTTT.